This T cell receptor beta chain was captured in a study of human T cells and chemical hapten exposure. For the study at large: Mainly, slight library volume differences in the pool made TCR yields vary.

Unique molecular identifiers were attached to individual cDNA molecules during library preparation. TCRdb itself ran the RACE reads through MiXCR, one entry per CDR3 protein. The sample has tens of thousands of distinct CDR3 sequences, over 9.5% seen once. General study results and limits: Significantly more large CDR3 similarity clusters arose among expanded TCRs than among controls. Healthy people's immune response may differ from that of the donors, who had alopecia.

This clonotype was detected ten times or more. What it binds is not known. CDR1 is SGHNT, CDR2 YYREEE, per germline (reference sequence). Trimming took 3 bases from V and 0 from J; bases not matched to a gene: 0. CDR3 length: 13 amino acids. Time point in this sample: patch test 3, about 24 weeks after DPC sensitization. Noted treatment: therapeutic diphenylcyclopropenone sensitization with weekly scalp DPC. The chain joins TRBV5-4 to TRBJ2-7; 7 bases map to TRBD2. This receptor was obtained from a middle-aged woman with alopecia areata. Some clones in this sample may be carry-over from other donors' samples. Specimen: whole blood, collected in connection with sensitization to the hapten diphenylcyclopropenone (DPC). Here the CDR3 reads CASSWGGSYEQYF. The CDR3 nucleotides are TGTGCCAGCAGCTGGGGGGGCTCCTACGAGCAGTACTTC.